This T cell receptor (beta chain) originates from a study of cytomegalovirus exposure and HLA in healthy donors. Study at large: Unique TCRs numbering 75 million to 95 million, obtained from HLA-typed donors, made up an early data release. Most genotyped donors, about 81% of more than 300, had Caucasian-associated genetic ancestry. Whole-study findings and limits: The study put about 180 TCR beta chains on its list as cytomegalovirus-associated.

V lost 4 bases to trimming and J lost 5 bases, with 20 bases between them. The germline V gene has CDR1 SQVTM and CDR2 ANQGSEA. The CDR3 is 15 residues long. The PCR employed 60 Vbeta primers together with 13 Jbeta primers. The repertoire was sequenced with immunoSEQ multiplex PCR; TCRdb's copy has only in-frame clones and lacks some. The top ten clones hold 1.5% to 2% of a sample with under 200,000 clones, around three quarters of them seen once. This clone was found a few times. Its cognate antigen is unknown. The rearrangement links TRBV29-1 to TRBJ1-2; weak D call: TRBD1 (5 bases). The sample comprised PBMCs. This clonotype was sampled from a woman aged 25 to 39 in good health and CMV-seronegative. The CDR3 nucleotides read TGCAGCGTTGGGGCGATGGGGACTGGCCCTTATGGCTACACCTTC. It specifies CSVGAMGTGPYGYTF.